These 23 T cell receptor beta chains came from one sample sequenced in a study of CD8+ T cells in alopecia areata. Extracted RNA was reverse transcribed into cDNA, the sequencing template. The protocol was immunoSEQ multiplex PCR, while the TCRdb copy is restricted to in-frame clones and leaves out a portion. The data hold 160,000 or so clones, with about three fifths observed a single time. Stated treatment: oral pan-JAK inhibitor, 5-10 mg twice daily. This specimen was CD4+ T cells sorted from blood, taken at week 4, from a patient treated with tofacitinib. Source of these receptors: a human donor with alopecia areata.

The rearrangement uses TRBV30 and TRBJ1-5; 9 bases align to TRBD1. With 2 bases clipped from V and 6 bases from J, the junction kept 8 bases outside the gene matches. From germline, CDR1 is GTSNPN and CDR2 SVGIG (reference sequence). The CDR3 is 15 amino acids. The CDR3 DNA is TGTGCCTGGAGTACTGGGGACAGGGCCGGTCAGCCCCAGCATTTT. It encodes CAWSTGDRAGQPQHF.

The chain recombines TRBV30 with TRBJ1-1; D uncertain. V lost 3 bases, J lost 0 bases, and 11 bases lay in between. The CDR3 has 14 amino acids. Germline loops: CDR1 GTSNPN, CDR2 SVGIG (reference sequence). The CDR3 sequence: CAWSVGSMNTEAFF. The CDR3 DNA is TGTGCCTGGAGCGTCGGGTCGATGAACACTGAAGCTTTCTTT. The full variable domain, its missing parts supplied by reference TRBV30 and TRBJ1-1, is SQTIHQWPATLVQPVGSPLSLECTVEGTSNPNLYWYRQAAGRGLQLLFYSVGIGQISSEVPQNLSASRPQDRQFILSSKKLLLSDSGFYLCAWSVGSMNTEAFFGQGTRLTVV.

This clone was recorded a few times. The genes are TRBV6-6 and TRBJ1-1; D ambiguous. The CDR3 is 13 amino acids. Germline V gene data show CDR1 as MNHNY and CDR2 as SVGAGI (reference sequence). Trimming left V 8 bases short and J 4 bases short, with 14 bases between. CDR3: CASPSTMSTEAFF. As DNA, the CDR3 is TGTGCCAGCCCCTCGACAATGAGCACTGAAGCTTTCTTT.

V is TRBV30 and J is TRBJ2-5; 7 bases agree with TRBD1. With V trimmed by 4 bases and J by 2 bases, 7 bases remained unmatched. This CDR3 has 14 residues. Germline V lookup: CDR1 GTSNPN, CDR2 SVGIG (reference sequence). The CDR3 coding sequence is TGTGCCTGGAACAGGGGACAGATGCAAGAGACCCAGTACTTC. Translating it yields CAWNRGQMQETQYF.

The table lists this clone with many counts. V and J are TRBV28 and TRBJ1-4; D not resolved. Deletions cut 7 bases from V and 0 bases from J, with 9 bases between. Germline assignment: CDR1 MDHEN and CDR2 SYDVKM. This CDR3 has 14 residues. CDR3 coding DNA: TGTGCCAGCACCTCGGCTACAACTAATGAAAAACTGTTTTTT. Amino acid sequence: CASTSATTNEKLFF. Filled out from reference TRBV28 and TRBJ1-4, the complete variable domain reads DVKVTQSSRYLVKRTGEKVFLECVQDMDHENMFWYRQDPGLGLRLIYFSYDVKMKEKGDIPEGYSVSREKKERFSLILESASTNQTSMYLCASTSATTNEKLFFGSGTQLSVL.

The chain is built from TRBV29-1 and TRBJ1-2; unclear D gene. Germline V lookup: CDR1 SQVTM, CDR2 ANQGSEA. Trimming shortened V by 4 bases and J by 4 bases, and 7 bases separated the two germline ends. The CDR3 is 11 amino acids. The DNA of the CDR3 is TGCAGCGTTGCGGGGTCCTATGGCTACACCTTC. Its protein product is CSVAGSYGYTF.

The chain employs TRBV20-1 and TRBJ1-2; D unclear. CDR1 DFQATT and CDR2 SNEGSKA come from the germline V gene (reference sequence). The CDR3 runs to 11 residues. The germline V and J ends were trimmed by 0 bases and 8 bases, with 7 bases remaining between them. CDR3 bases: TGCAGTGCTAGAGAGGGAACCGGCTACACCTTC. It specifies CSAREGTGYTF.

This clone was counted only a few times. This CDR3 is CASSSTGSDTEAFF. The CDR3, as DNA: TGCGCCAGCAGCTCGACAGGGTCGGACACTGAAGCTTTCTTT. The chain employs TRBV5-1 and TRBJ1-1, with TRBD1 identical over 7 bases. Trimming took 3 bases from V and 3 from J; bases not matched to a gene: 5. The CDR3 extends over 14 amino acids. CDR1 and CDR2 from the germline V gene are SGHRS and YFSETQ.

This clone appeared a few times. This chain connects TRBV27 to TRBJ1-2; D is perhaps TRBD1 (6 bases). Trimming stripped 6 bases from V and 5 bases from J, with 22 bases between. The CDR3 is 16 residues long. Germline CDR1 is MNHEY and CDR2 is SMNVEV (reference sequence). DNA of the CDR3: TGTGCCAGCAGACCATACCCGCGACAGGACCCGTATGGCTACACCTTC. Residues: CASRPYPRQDPYGYTF.

The chain couples TRBV20-1 to TRBJ1-2; weak D call: TRBD1 (5 bases). The CDR3 totals 11 residues. CDR1 and CDR2 from the germline V gene are DFQATT and SNEGSKA (reference sequence). Trimming shortened V by 6 bases and J by 8 bases, and 13 bases separated the two germline ends. In nucleotides, the CDR3 is TGCAGTGCGGGGGAGGTTCAGGGCTACACCTTC. Residues: CSAGEVQGYTF.

The rearrangement links TRBV29-1 to TRBJ2-1; possibly TRBD2 for D (6 bases). From germline, CDR1 is SQVTM and CDR2 ANQGSEA. Trimming removed 7 bases at V and 9 bases at J, with 19 bases between. The length of the CDR3 is 13 residues. Written as DNA, the CDR3 is TGCAGCGCCGGGACCACGGAGGGGAGTGAGCAGTTCTTC. This encodes CSAGTTEGSEQFF.

The CDR3 is CASRPLDRANYGYTF. CDR3 DNA sequence: TGTGCCAGCAGACCCCTGGACAGGGCCAACTATGGCTACACCTTC. This chain joins TRBV6-5 and TRBJ1-2; the match to TRBD1 covers 8 bases. With 6 bases clipped from V and 2 bases from J, the junction kept 8 bases outside the gene matches. The CDR3 has 15 residues. Germline V gives CDR1 MNHEY, CDR2 SVGAGI.

The chain is built from TRBV29-1 and TRBJ2-5; possible D gene TRBD2, 5 bases. The V end was cut by 8 bases, the J end by 5 bases, with 12 bases between. Germline V lookup: CDR1 SQVTM, CDR2 ANQGSEA. The CDR3 spans 11 residues. The CDR3 bases are TGCAGCTCAGAGAGGGTGGAGACCCAGTACTTC. It encodes CSSERVETQYF. Full variable domain (rest looked up from reference TRBV29-1 and TRBJ2-5): SAVISQKPSRDICQRGTSLTIQCQVDSQVTMMFWYRQQPGQSLTLIATANQGSEATYESGFVIDKFPISRPNLTFSTLTVSNMSPEDSSIYLCSSERVETQYFGPGTRLLVL.

The J gene is TRBJ1-3, the V gene TRBV5-1; D is ambiguous. Trimming removed 0 bases from V and 4 bases from J, with 8 bases in between. The CDR3 loop spans 14 amino acids. Germline V gene sequence: CDR1 SGHRS, CDR2 YFSETQ. The CDR3 loop is CASSLGHEGNTIYF. The CDR3 DNA reads as TGCGCCAGCAGCTTGGGACACGAAGGAAACACCATATATTTT.

The V call is TRBV25-1, the J call TRBJ1-1; D ambiguous. The CDR3 is 13 amino acids. Per germline, CDR1 MGHDK and CDR2 SYGVNS. Trimming pared 1 base from V and 1 base from J, leaving 4 bases between. CDR3 nucleotides: TGTGCCAGCAGTGAATTTAAGAACACTGAAGCTTTCTTT. Protein sequence: CASSEFKNTEAFF.

The rearrangement uses TRBV5-6 and TRBJ1-2, with D maybe TRBD1 (5 bases). Between the trimmed V and J ends, which lost 4 bases and 3 bases, there was a span of 13 bases. Per germline, CDR1 SGHDT and CDR2 YYEEEE. The CDR3 has 14 residues. The chain's CDR3 is CASSQSGGYYGYTF. The CDR3 DNA reads as TGTGCCAGCAGCCAATCGGGGGGTTACTATGGCTACACCTTC. The variable domain in full, completed from reference TRBV5-6 and TRBJ1-2, reads DAGVTQSPTHLIKTRGQQVTLRCSPKSGHDTVSWYQQALGQGPQFIFQYYEEEERQRGNFPDRFSGHQFPNYSSELNVNALLLGDSALYLCASSQSGGYYGYTFGSGTRLTVV.

The V call is TRBV29-1, the J call TRBJ1-3, with D uncertain. Trimming removed 4 bases at V and 0 bases at J, with 7 bases between. This CDR3 spans 13 amino acids. Germline CDR1 reads SQVTM; CDR2 reads ANQGSEA. The CDR3 here is CSVVKTSGNTIYF. The DNA of the CDR3 is TGCAGCGTTGTGAAGACCTCTGGAAACACCATATATTTT.

The V gene is TRBV30, the J gene TRBJ2-1, with 10 nucleotides matching TRBD2. The CDR3 is made up of 14 amino acids. J was trimmed by 6 bases and V by 5 bases; bases with no gene match: 7. The germline gives CDR1 GTSNPN, CDR2 SVGIG (reference sequence). CDR3 in amino acids: CAWGLAGAINEQFF. The CDR3 DNA follows: TGTGCCTGGGGGCTAGCGGGGGCGATCAATGAGCAGTTCTTC.

This clone showed up just a few times. CDR3 protein: CSAHRKETQYF. In nucleotides, the CDR3 is TGCAGTGCTCACAGGAAAGAGACCCAGTACTTC. The V call is TRBV20-1, the J call TRBJ2-5; D possibly corresponds to TRBD1 (5 bases). The CDR3 length is 11 residues. Trimming cost V 5 bases and J 3 bases, with 7 bases left between them. Looked up from germline, CDR1 is DFQATT and CDR2 is SNEGSKA (reference sequence).

This clone was counted between two and nine times. The gene calls are TRBV29-1 and TRBJ1-2; a possible D gene is TRBD1 (5 bases). The CDR3 spans 13 residues. The ends were cut back, 3 bases at V and 6 bases at J, with 14 bases in the middle. Germline values: CDR1 SQVTM, CDR2 ANQGSEA. As DNA, the CDR3 is TGCAGCGTTGACGTTCGGGGGTCCGATGGCTACACCTTC. As protein: CSVDVRGSDGYTF.

The chain is built from TRBV11-1 and TRBJ2-1, with D possibly matching TRBD1 (5 bases). The CDR3 has 15 residues. Trimming took 3 bases from V and 5 from J, leaving 14 bases between them. The germline gives CDR1 SGHAT, CDR2 FQDESV (reference sequence). The CDR3 sequence: CASSFLGPVNNEQFF. CDR3 DNA sequence: TGTGCCAGCAGCTTTCTGGGGCCGGTGAACAATGAGCAGTTCTTC.

This clone was observed a handful of times. V gene TRBV2 combines with J gene TRBJ1-2; possibly TRBD1 for D (6 bases). CDR3 length equals 16 residues. Germline CDR1 reads SNHLY; CDR2 reads FYNNEI. V was pared by 2 bases and J by 0 bases, with 13 bases between. As DNA, the CDR3 is TGTGCCAGCAGTGAACCCGGGACACCATCTAACTATGGCTACACCTTC. Translating it yields CASSEPGTPSNYGYTF.

The V and J genes are TRBV23-1 and TRBJ1-5, with 7 nucleotides matching TRBD1. TRBV23-1 is placed among ORFs of uncertain function. The CDR3 is made up of 16 amino acids. V gave up 4 bases and J gave up 3 bases; unmatched junction bases: 9. CDR3 coding DNA: TGCGCCAGCAGTCTATTACAGGGGTCGCCCAATCAGCCCCAGCATTTT. It is translated as CASSLLQGSPNQPQHF.